A single sample gave rise to the 9 T cell receptor beta chains below, sequenced in a study of T cells in narcolepsy. Sequencing was performed with immunoSEQ multiplex PCR; in TCRdb, only in-frame clones are kept and a portion is missing. The sample yields over 30,000 clones, about 85% seen once. Specimen: CD45RA- memory CD4+ T cells from PBMCs. These receptors came from a human donor with narcolepsy.

This clone was observed once. J is TRBJ1-2 and V is TRBV4-2; D remains unclear. The germline V gene encodes CDR1 LGHNA and CDR2 YNFKEQ. This CDR3 region has 13 residues. The V end was cut by 6 bases, the J end by 4 bases, with 12 bases between. The CDR3 DNA reads TGTGCCAGCAGTTCAACACCGGCCTATGGCTACACCTTC. It is translated as CASSSTPAYGYTF.

This chain joins TRBV5-1 and TRBJ2-5, with TRBD2 identical over 8 bases. CDR3 size: 15 residues. V shed 5 bases, J shed 1 base, and the junction held 7 bases outside the gene matches. Per the germline V gene, CDR1 is SGHRS and CDR2 is YFSETQ. The DNA for the CDR3 is TGCGCCAGCAGAAGGAGCGGGGGTAGCCAAGAGACCCAGTACTTC. Protein sequence: CASRRSGGSQETQYF.

This clone showed up just a few times. The chain recombines TRBV19 with TRBJ1-5; no clear D. The CDR3 covers 13 residues. V was cut by 3 bases and J by 7 bases, with 10 bases left in between. Germline V CDR1 and CDR2: LNHDA, SQIVND (reference sequence). The CDR3 DNA follows: TGTGCCAGTAGTATCGGGAGGCCCCAGCCCCAGCATTTT. It encodes CASSIGRPQPQHF.

The chain combines TRBV7-9 with TRBJ2-6, with D perhaps TRBD1 or TRBD2 (6 bases each). Germline lookup yields CDR1 SEHNR and CDR2 FQNEAQ (reference sequence). V lost 1 base to trimming and J lost 3 bases, with 10 bases between them. This CDR3 has 16 amino acids. The CDR3 is CASSLEGGVGANVLTF. The CDR3 region has the DNA TGTGCCAGCAGCTTAGAGGGGGGAGTTGGGGCCAACGTCCTGACTTTC. The whole variable domain, remainder taken from reference TRBV7-9 and TRBJ2-6, is DTGVSQNPRHKITKRGQNVTFRCDPISEHNRLYWYRQTLGQGPEFLTYFQNEAQLEKSRLLSDRFSAERPKGSFSTLEIQRTEQGDSAMYLCASSLEGGVGANVLTFGAGSRLTVL.

CDR3 nucleotide sequence: TGTGCCAGCAGCCAGGCCCTCTCGGGGAATTCACCCCTCCACTTT. It encodes CASSQALSGNSPLHF. The rearrangement links TRBV14 to TRBJ1-6; D remains unclear. The CDR3 spans 15 residues. Germline assignment: CDR1 SGHDN and CDR2 FVKESK. V lost 3 bases and J lost 7, with 13 bases in between.

The chain uses TRBV12-5 and TRBJ1-1, with a tentative D call TRBD1 (5 bases). V lost 1 base, J lost 12 bases, and 18 bases lay in between. The CDR3 runs 14 residues. The germline gives CDR1 LGHNT, CDR2 FRNRAP. The CDR3 loop is CASGLAYPPGLTFF. The DNA of the CDR3 is TGTGCTAGTGGTTTGGCCTACCCCCCAGGGTTGACTTTCTTT.

This chain links TRBV7-9 with TRBJ1-6; D gene ambiguous. Trimming took 1 base from V and 6 from J, leaving 1 base between them. Looked up from germline, CDR1 is SEHNR and CDR2 is FQNEAQ (reference sequence). This CDR3 has 12 residues. CDR3 coding DNA: TGTGCCAGCAGCTTAGTTAATTCACCCCTCCACTTT. Residues: CASSLVNSPLHF.

This chain uses TRBV15 with TRBJ2-1; tentatively, D is TRBD1 (7 bases). The V gene's germline CDR1 is LNHNV and CDR2 YYDKDF (reference sequence). The CDR3 runs to 17 residues. V was pared by 1 base and J by 4 bases, with 17 bases between. Here the CDR3 reads CATSRAGQGGRYNEQFF. As DNA, the CDR3 is TGTGCCACCAGCAGAGCCGGTCAGGGGGGCAGATACAATGAGCAGTTCTTC. Based on the CDR3 plus reference TRBV15 and TRBJ2-1, the full variable domain is DAMVIQNPRYQVTQFGKPVTLSCSQTLNHNVMYWYQQKSSQAPKLLFHYYDKDFNNEADTPDNFQSRRPNTSFCFLDIRSPGLGDTAMYLCATSRAGQGGRYNEQFFGPGTRLTVL.

The V call is TRBV19, the J call TRBJ1-3, with unresolved D. The CDR3 is 17 amino acids. Deletions cut 3 bases from V and 0 bases from J, with 15 bases between. CDR1 and CDR2 (germline): LNHDA, SQIVND (reference sequence). CDR3 sequence reads: CASSITLTAASGNTIYF. The DNA of the CDR3 is TGTGCCAGTAGTATCACACTCACAGCCGCCTCTGGAAACACCATATATTTT.